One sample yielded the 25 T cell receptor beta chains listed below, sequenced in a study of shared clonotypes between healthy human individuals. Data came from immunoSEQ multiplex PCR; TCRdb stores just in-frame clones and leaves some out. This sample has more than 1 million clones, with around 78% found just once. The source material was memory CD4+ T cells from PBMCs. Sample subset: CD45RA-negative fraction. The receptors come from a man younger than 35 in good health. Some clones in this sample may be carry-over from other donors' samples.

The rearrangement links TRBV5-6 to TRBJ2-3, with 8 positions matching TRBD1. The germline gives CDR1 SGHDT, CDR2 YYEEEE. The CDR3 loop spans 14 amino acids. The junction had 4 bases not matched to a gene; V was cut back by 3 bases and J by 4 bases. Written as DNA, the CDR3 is TGTGCCAGCAGCTCGACACAGGGGGCAGATACGCAGTATTTT. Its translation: CASSSTQGADTQYF.

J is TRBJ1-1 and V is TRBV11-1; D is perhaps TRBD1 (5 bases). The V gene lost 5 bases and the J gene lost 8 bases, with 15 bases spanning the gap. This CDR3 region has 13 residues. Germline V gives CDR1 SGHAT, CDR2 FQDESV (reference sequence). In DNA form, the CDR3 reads TGTGCCAGCAGCCTTGAGAGGGGAGGGGAAGCTTTCTTT. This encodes CASSLERGGEAFF. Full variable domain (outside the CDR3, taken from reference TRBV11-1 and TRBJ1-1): EAEVAQSPRYKITEKSQAVAFWCDPISGHATLYWYRQILGQGPELLVQFQDESVVDDSQLPKDRFSAERLKGVDSTLKIQPAELGDSAMYLCASSLERGGEAFFGQGTRLTVV.

CDR3 in amino acids: CASSLFQGQPQHF. In DNA form, the CDR3 reads TGTGCCAGCAGCTTATTCCAGGGCCAGCCCCAGCATTTT. The chain uses TRBV7-9 and TRBJ1-5, with D possibly TRBD1 on 5 matching bases. The CDR3 is 13 amino acids. From germline, CDR1 is SEHNR and CDR2 FQNEAQ (reference sequence). V dropped 2 bases and J dropped 7 bases, with 9 bases sitting between them.

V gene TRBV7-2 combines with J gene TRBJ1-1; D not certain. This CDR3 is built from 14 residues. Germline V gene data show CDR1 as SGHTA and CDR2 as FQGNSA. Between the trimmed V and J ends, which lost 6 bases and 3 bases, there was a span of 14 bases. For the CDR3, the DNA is TGTGCCAGCAGGCCTCCAAACCGCCACACTGAAGCTTTCTTT. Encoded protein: CASRPPNRHTEAFF.

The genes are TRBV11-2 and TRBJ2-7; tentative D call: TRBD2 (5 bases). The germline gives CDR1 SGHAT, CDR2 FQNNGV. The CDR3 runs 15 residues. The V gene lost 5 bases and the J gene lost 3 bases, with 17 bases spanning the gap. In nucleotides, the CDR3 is TGTGCCAGCAGCCGGGTTGGGCTCGGGAACTACGAGCAGTACTTC. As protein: CASSRVGLGNYEQYF.

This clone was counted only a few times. The CDR3 is CASRGQRTEAFF. The CDR3 DNA reads TGTGCCAGCAGAGGCCAGCGGACTGAAGCTTTCTTT. The chain links TRBV6-5 to TRBJ1-1, with D uncertain. Trimming pared 6 bases from V and 5 bases from J, leaving 10 bases between. The CDR3 is made up of 12 amino acids. CDR1 MNHEY and CDR2 SVGAGI come from the germline V gene.

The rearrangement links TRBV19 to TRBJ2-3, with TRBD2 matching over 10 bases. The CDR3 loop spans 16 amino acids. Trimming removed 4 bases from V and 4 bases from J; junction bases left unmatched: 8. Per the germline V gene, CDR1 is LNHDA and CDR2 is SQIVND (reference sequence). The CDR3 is CASSTRLAGLPDTQYF. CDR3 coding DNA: TGTGCCAGTAGTACCCGACTAGCGGGTTTGCCAGATACGCAGTATTTT.

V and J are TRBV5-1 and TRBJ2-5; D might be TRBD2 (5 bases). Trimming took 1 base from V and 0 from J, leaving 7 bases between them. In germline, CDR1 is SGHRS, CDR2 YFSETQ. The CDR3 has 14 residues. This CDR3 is CASSLRGYQETQYF. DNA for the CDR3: TGCGCCAGCAGCTTGCGCGGGTACCAAGAGACCCAGTACTTC. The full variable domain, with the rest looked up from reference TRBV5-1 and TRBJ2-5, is KAGVTQTPRYLIKTRGQQVTLSCSPISGHRSVSWYQQTPGQGLQFLFEYFSETQRNKGNFPGRFSGRQFSNSRSEMNVSTLELGDSALYLCASSLRGYQETQYFGPGTRLLVL.

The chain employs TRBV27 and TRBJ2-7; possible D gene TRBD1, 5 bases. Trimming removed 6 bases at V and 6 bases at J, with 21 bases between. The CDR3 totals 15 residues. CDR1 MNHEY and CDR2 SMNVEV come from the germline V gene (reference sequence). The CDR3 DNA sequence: TGTGCCAGCAGGAGAAACGGCGCAAGGGGTGGCGAGCAGTACTTC. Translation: CASRRNGARGGEQYF.

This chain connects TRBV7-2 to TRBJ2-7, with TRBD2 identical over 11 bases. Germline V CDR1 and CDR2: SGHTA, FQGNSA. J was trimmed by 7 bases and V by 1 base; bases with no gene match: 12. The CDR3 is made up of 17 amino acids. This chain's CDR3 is CASSLELLAGGLGEQYF. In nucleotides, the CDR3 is TGTGCCAGCAGCTTAGAGTTGCTAGCGGGAGGTTTGGGTGAGCAGTACTTC.

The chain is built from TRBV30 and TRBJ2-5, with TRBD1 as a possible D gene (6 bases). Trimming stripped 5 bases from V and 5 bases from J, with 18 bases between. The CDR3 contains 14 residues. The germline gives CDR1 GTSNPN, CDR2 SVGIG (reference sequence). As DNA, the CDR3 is TGTGCCTGGGGTGACAGGCGATTTAGGGAGACCCAGTACTTC. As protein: CAWGDRRFRETQYF.

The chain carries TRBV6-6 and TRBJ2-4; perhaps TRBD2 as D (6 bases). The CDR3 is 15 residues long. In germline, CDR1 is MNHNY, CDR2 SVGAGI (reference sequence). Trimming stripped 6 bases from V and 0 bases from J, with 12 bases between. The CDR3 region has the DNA TGTGCCAGCAGCAAGGAGGGCCAAGCCAAAAACATTCAGTACTTC. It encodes CASSKEGQAKNIQYF.

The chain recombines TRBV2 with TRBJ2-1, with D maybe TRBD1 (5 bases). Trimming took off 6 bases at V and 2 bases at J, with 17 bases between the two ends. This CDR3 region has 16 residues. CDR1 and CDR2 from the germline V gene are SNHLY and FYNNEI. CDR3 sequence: CASRAEGVRTYNEQFF. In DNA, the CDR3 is TGTGCCAGCAGGGCTGAAGGGGTTCGCACCTACAATGAGCAGTTCTTC.

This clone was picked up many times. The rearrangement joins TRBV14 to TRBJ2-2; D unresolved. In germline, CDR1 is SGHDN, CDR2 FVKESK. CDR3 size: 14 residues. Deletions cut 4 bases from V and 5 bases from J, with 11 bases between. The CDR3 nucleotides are TGTGCCAGCAGCCCCCATCGAGGTACCGGGGAGCTGTTTTTT. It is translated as CASSPHRGTGELFF.

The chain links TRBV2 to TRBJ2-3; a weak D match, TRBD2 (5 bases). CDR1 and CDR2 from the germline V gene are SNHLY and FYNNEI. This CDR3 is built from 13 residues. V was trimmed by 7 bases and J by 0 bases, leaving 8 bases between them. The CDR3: CASIQRSTDTQYF. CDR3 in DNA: TGTGCCAGCATTCAGCGGAGCACAGATACGCAGTATTTT.

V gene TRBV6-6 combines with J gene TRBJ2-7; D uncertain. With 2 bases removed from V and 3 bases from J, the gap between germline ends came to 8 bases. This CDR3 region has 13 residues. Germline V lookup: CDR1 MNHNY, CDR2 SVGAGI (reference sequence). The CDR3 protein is CASSYGHRYEQYF. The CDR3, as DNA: TGTGCCAGCAGTTACGGGCATCGCTACGAGCAGTACTTC.

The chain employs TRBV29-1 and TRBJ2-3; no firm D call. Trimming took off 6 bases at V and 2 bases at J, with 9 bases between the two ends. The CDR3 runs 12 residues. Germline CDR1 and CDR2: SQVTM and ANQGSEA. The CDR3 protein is CSVVDPTDTQYF. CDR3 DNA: TGCAGCGTCGTGGACCCCACAGATACGCAGTATTTT.

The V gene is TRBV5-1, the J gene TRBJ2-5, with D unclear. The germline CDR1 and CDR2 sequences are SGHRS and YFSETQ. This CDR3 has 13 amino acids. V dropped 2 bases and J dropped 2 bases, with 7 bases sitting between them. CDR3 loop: CASSFNSQETQYF. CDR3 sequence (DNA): TGCGCCAGCAGCTTTAATTCGCAAGAGACCCAGTACTTC.

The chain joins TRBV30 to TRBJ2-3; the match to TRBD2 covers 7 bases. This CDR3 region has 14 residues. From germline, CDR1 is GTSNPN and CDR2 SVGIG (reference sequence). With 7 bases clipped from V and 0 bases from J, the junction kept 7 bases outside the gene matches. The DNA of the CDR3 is TGTGCCTCCCCTAGCGGCAAAAGCACAGATACGCAGTATTTT. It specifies CASPSGKSTDTQYF.

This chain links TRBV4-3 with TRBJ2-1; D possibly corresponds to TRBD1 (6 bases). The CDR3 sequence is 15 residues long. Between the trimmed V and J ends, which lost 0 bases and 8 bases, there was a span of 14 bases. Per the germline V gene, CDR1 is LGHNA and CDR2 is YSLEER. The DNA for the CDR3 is TGCGCCAGCAGCCAAGAAAGATCGACAGGCGATGAGCAGTTCTTC. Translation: CASSQERSTGDEQFF.

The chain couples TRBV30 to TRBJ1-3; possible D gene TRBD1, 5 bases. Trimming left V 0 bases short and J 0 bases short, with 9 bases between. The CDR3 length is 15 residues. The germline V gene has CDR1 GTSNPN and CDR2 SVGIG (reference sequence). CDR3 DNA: TGTGCCTGGAGTGTATTGGGGGGCTCTGGAAACACCATATATTTT. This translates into CAWSVLGGSGNTIYF.

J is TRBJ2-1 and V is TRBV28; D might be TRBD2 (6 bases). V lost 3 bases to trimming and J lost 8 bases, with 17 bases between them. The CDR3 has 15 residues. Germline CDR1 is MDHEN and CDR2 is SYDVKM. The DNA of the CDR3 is TGTGCCAGCAGTTTGGTCCGGGGAGGTAAGGATGAGCAGTTCTTC. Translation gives CASSLVRGGKDEQFF. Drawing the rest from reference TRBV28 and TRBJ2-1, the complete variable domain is DVKVTQSSRYLVKRTGEKVFLECVQDMDHENMFWYRQDPGLGLRLIYFSYDVKMKEKGDIPEGYSVSREKKERFSLILESASTNQTSMYLCASSLVRGGKDEQFFGPGTRLTVL.

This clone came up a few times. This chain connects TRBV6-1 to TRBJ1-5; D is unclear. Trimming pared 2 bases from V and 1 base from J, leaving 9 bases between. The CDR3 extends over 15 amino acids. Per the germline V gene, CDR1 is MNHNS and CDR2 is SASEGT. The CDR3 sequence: CASSENTGSNQPQHF. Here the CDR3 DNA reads TGTGCCAGCAGTGAAAACACGGGGAGCAATCAGCCCCAGCATTTT.

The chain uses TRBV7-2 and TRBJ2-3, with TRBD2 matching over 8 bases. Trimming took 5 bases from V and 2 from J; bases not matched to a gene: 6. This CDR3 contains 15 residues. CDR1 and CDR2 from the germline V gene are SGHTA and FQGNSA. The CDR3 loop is CASSRSGGNTDTQYF. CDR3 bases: TGTGCCAGCAGCCGCAGCGGGGGAAACACAGATACGCAGTATTTT.

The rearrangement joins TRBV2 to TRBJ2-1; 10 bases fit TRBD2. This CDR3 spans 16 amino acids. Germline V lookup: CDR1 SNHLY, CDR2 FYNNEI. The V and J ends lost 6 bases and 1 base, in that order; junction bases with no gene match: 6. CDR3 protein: CASSGLLAGSYNEQFF. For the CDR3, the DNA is TGTGCCAGCAGCGGGTTACTAGCGGGATCCTACAATGAGCAGTTCTTC.